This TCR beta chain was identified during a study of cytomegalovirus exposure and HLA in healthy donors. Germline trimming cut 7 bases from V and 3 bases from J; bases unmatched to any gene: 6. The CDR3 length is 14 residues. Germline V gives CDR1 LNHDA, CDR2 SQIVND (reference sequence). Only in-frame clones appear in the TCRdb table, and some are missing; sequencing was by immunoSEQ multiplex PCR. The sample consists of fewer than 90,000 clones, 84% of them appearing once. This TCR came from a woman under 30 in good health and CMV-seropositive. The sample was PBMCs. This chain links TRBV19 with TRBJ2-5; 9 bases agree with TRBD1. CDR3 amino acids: CASNEQGAEETQYF. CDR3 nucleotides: TGTGCCAGTAACGAACAGGGGGCCGAAGAGACCCAGTACTTC. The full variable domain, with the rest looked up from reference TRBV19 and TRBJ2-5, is DGGITQSPKYLFRKEGQNVTLSCEQNLNHDAMYWYRQDPGQGLRLIYYSQIVNDFQKGDIAEGYSVSREKKESFPLTVTSAQKNPTAFYLCASNEQGAEETQYFGPGTRLLVL.